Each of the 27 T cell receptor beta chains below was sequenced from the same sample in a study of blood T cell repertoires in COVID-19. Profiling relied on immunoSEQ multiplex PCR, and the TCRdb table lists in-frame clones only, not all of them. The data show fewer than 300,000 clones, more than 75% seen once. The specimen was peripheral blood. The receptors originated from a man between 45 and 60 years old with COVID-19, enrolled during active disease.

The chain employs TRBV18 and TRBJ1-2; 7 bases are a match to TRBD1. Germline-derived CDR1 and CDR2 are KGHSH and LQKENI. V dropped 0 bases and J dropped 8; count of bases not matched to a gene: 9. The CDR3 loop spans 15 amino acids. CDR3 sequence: CASSPPGQPIEGYTF. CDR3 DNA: TGTGCCAGCTCACCACCGGGACAGCCAATCGAAGGCTACACCTTC.

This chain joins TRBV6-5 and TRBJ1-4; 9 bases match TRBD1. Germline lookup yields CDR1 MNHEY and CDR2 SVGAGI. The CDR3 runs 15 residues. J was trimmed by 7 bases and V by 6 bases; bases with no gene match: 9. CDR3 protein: CASRAGDRVFEKLFF. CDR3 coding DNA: TGTGCCAGCAGGGCCGGGGACAGGGTATTTGAAAAACTGTTTTTT.

CDR3 protein: CASSLADRLNTEAFF. CDR3 coding DNA: TGTGCCAGCAGTTTAGCGGACAGGTTAAACACTGAAGCTTTCTTT. The chain carries TRBV28 and TRBJ1-1; 7 bases are shared with TRBD1. V gave up 2 bases and J gave up 2 bases; unmatched junction bases: 5. In germline, CDR1 is MDHEN, CDR2 SYDVKM. This CDR3 is 15 amino acids long.

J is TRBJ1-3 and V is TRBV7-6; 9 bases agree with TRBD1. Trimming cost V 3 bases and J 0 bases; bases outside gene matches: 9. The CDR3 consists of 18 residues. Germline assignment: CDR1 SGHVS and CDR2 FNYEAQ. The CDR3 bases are TGTGCCAGCAGCTTGTACACAGGGGGCATAAGCTCTGGAAACACCATATATTTT. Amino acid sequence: CASSLYTGGISSGNTIYF.

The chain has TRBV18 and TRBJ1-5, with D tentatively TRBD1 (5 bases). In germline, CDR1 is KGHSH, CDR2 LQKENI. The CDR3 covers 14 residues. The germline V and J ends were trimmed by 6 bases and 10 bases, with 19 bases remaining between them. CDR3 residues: CASSPGEEGLPQHF. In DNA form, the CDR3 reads TGTGCCAGCTCCCCGGGGGAGGAGGGGTTACCCCAGCATTTT.

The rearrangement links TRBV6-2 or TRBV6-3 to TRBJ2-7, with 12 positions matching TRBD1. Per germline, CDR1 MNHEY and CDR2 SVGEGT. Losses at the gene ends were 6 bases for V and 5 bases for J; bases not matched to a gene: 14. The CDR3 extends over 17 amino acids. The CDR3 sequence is CASSFGFGTGGRDEQYF. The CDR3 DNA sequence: TGTGCCAGCAGCTTTGGGTTTGGGACAGGGGGCCGAGACGAGCAGTACTTC.

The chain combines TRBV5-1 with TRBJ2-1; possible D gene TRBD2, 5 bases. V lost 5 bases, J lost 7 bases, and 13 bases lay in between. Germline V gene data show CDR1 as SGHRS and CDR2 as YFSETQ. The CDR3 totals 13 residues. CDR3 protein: CASRRTRRNEQFF. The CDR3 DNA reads TGCGCCAGCAGGCGGACTCGAAGGAATGAGCAGTTCTTC.

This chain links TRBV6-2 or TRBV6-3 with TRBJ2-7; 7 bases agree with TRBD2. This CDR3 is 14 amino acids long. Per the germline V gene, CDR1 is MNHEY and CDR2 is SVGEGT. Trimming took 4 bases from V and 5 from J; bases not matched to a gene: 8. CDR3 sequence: CASSSSGDFHEQYF. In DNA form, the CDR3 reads TGTGCCAGCAGTTCGAGCGGGGATTTCCACGAGCAGTACTTC.

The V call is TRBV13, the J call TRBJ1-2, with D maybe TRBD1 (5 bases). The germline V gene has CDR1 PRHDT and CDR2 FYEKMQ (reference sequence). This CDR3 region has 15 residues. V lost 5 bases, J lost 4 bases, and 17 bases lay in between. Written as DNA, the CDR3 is TGTGCCAGCAGCACCAGGGTTACTACCCTCTATGGCTACACCTTC. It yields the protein CASSTRVTTLYGYTF.

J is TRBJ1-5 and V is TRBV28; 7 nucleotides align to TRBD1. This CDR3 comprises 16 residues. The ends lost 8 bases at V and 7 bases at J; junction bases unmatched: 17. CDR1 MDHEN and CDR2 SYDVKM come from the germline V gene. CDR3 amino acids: CASGQTGDLSGQPQHF. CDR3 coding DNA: TGTGCCAGCGGACAAACAGGGGACCTCTCGGGACAGCCCCAGCATTTT.

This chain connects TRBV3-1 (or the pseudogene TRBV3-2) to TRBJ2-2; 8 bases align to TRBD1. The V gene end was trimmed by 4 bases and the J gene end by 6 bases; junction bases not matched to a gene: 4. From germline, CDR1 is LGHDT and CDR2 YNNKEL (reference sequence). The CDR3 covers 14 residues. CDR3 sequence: CASSRNRGAGELFF. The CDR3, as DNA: TGTGCCAGCAGCCGAAACAGGGGGGCCGGGGAGCTGTTTTTT.

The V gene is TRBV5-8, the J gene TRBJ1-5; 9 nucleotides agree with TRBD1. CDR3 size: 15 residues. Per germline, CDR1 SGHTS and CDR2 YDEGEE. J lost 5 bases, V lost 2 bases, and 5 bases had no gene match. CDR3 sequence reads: CASSLQGAGDQPQHF. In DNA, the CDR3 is TGTGCCAGCAGCTTACAGGGGGCTGGGGATCAGCCCCAGCATTTT.

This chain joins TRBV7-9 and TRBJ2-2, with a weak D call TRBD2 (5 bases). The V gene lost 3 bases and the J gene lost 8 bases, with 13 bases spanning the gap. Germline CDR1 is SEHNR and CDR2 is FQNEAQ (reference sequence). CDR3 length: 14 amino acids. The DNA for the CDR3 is TGTGCCAGCAGCTTCGCGGAAGGAGGTGGGGAGCTGTTTTTT. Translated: CASSFAEGGGELFF. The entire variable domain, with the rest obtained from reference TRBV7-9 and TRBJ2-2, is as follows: DTGVSQNPRHKITKRGQNVTFRCDPISEHNRLYWYRQTLGQGPEFLTYFQNEAQLEKSRLLSDRFSAERPKGSFSTLEIQRTEQGDSAMYLCASSFAEGGGELFFGEGSRLTVL.

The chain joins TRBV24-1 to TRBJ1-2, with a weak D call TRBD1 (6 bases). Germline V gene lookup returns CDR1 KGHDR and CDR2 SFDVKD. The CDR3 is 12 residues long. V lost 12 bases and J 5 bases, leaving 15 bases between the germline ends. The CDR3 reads CAVSRGQYGYTF. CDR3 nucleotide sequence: TGTGCCGTGTCCAGGGGCCAATATGGCTACACCTTC.

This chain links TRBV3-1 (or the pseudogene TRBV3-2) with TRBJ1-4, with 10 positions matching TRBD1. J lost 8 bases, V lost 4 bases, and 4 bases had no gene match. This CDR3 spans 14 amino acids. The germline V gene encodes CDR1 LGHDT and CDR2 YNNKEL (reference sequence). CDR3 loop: CASSLGQGVEKLFF. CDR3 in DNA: TGTGCCAGCAGCCTAGGACAGGGGGTAGAAAAACTGTTTTTT.

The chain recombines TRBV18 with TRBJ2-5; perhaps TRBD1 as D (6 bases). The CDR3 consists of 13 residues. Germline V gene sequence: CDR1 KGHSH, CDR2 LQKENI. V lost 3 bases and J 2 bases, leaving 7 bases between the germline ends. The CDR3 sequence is CASSPTGQETQYF. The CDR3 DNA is TGTGCCAGCTCACCGACAGGTCAAGAGACCCAGTACTTC. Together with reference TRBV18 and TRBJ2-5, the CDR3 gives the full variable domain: NAGVMQNPRHLVRRRGQEARLRCSPMKGHSHVYWYRQLPEEGLKFMVYLQKENIIDESGMPKERFSAEFPKEGPSILRIQQVVRGDSAAYFCASSPTGQETQYFGPGTRLLVL.

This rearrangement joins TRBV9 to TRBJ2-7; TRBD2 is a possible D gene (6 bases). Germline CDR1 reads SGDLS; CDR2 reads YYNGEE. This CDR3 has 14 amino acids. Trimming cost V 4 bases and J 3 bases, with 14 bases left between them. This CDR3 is CASSPTGLYYEQYF. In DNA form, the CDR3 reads TGTGCCAGCAGCCCCACCGGACTATACTACGAGCAGTACTTC.

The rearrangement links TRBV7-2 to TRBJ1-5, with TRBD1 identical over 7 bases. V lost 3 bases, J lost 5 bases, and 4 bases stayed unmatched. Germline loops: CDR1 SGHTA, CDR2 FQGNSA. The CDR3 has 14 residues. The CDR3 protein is CASSFGQADQPQHF. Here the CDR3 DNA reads TGTGCCAGCAGCTTCGGACAGGCGGATCAGCCCCAGCATTTT.

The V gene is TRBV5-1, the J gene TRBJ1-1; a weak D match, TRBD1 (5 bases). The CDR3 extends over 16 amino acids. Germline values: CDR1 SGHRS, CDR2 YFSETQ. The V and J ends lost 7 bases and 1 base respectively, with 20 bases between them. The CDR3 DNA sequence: TGCGCCAGCTCCCGAGAGGCAGGGAGGGGGAACACTGAAGCTTTCTTT. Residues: CASSREAGRGNTEAFF.

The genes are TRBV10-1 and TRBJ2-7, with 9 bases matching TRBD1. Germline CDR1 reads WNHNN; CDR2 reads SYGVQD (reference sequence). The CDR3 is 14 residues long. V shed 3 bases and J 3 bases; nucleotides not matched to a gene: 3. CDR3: CASSEQGAFYEQYF. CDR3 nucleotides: TGCGCCAGCAGTGAACAGGGGGCATTCTACGAGCAGTACTTC.

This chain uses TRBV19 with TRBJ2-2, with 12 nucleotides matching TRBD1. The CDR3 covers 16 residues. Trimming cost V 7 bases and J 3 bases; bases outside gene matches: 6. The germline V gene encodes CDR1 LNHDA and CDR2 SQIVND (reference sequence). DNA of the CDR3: TGTGCCAGTACAGCGGGACAGGGGGCTTACACCGGGGAGCTGTTTTTT. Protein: CASTAGQGAYTGELFF.

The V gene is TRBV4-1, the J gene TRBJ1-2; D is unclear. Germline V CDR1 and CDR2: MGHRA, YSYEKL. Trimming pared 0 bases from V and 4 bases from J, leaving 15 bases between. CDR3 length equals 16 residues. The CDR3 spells CASSQENSLKSYGYTF. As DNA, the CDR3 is TGCGCCAGCAGCCAAGAAAACAGCTTGAAATCCTATGGCTACACCTTC.

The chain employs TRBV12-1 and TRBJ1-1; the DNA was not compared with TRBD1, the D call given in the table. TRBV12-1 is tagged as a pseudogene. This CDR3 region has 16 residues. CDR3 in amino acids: CASSLAGTGNLSEAFF. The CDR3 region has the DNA TGTGCCAGCAGCTTAGCCGGGACAGGGAACCTTAGTGAAGCTTTCTTT.

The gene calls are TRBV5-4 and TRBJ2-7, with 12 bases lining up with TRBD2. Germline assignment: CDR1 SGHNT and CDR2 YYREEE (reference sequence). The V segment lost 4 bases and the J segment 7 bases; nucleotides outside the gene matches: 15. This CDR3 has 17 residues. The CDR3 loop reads CASSPQLAGGLMGEQYF. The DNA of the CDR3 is TGTGCCAGCAGCCCTCAGCTAGCGGGGGGGCTGATGGGTGAGCAGTACTTC.

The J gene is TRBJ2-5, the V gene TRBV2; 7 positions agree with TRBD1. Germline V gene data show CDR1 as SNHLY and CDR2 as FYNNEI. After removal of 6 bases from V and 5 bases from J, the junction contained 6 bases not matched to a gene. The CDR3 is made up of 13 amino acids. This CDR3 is CASRQQGTETQYF. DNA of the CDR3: TGTGCCAGCAGGCAACAGGGGACGGAGACCCAGTACTTC. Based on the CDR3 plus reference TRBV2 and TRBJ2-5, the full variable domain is EPEVTQTPSHQVTQMGQEVILRCVPISNHLYFYWYRQILGQKVEFLVSFYNNEISEKSEIFDDQFSVERPDGSNFTLKIRSTKLEDSAMYFCASRQQGTETQYFGPGTRLLVL.

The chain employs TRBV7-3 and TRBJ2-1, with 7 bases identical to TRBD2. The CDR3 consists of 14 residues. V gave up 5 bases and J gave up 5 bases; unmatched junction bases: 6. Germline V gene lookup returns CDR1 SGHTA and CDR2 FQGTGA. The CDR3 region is CASSIAGTNNEQFF. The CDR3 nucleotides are TGTGCCAGCAGCATAGCGGGTACTAACAATGAGCAGTTCTTC.

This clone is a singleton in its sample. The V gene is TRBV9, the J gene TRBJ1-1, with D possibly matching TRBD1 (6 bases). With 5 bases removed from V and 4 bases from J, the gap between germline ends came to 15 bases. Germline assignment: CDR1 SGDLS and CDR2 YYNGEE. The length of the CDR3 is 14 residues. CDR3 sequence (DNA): TGTGCCAGCAGTAGACAGGCCTTCGGCACTGAAGCTTTCTTT. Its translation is CASSRQAFGTEAFF.